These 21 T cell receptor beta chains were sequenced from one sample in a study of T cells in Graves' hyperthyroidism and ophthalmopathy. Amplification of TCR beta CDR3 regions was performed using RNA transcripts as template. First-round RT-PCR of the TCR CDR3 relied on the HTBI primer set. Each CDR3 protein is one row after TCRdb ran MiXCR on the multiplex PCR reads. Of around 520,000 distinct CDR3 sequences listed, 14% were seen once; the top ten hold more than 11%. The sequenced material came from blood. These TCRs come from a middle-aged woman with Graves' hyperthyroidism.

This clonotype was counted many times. The CDR3 nucleotides are TGTGCCAGCTCACAGGGGATTGCAACTAATGAAAAACTGTTTTTT. Translation gives CASSQGIATNEKLFF. The V call is TRBV18, the J call TRBJ1-4, with D maybe TRBD1 (5 bases). Germline loops: CDR1 KGHSH, CDR2 LQKENI. This CDR3 spans 15 amino acids. The V and J ends lost 4 bases and 0 bases respectively, with 9 bases between them.

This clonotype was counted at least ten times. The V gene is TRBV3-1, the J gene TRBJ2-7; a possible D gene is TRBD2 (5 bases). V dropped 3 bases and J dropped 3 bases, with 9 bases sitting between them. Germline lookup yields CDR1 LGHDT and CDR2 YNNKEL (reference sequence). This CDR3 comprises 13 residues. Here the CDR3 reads CASSHARDYEQYF. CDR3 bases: TGTGCCAGCAGCCATGCCCGGGACTACGAGCAGTACTTC.

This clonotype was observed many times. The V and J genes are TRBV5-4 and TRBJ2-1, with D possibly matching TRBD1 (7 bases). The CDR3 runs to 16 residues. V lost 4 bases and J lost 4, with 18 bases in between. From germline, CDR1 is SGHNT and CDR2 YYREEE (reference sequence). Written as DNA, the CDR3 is TGTGCCAGCAGCCCTACGGCGGGACAGACTTACAATGAGCAGTTCTTC. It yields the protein CASSPTAGQTYNEQFF.

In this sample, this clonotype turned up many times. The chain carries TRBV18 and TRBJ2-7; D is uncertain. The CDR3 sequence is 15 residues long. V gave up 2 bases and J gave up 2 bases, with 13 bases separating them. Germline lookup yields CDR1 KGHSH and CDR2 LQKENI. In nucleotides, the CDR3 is TGTGCCAGCTCACCATACGTCGGCAGCCCCTACGAGCAGTACTTC. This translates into CASSPYVGSPYEQYF.

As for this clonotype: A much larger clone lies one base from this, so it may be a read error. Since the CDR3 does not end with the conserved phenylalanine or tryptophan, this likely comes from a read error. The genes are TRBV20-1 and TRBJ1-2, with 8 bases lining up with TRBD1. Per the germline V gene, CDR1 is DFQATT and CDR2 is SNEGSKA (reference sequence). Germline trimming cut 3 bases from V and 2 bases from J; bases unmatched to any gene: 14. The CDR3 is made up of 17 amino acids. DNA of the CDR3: TGCAGTGCTAGCCCCCGGACAGGGTTCGGAATCAACTATGGCTACACCTTA. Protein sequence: CSASPRTGFGINYGYTL.

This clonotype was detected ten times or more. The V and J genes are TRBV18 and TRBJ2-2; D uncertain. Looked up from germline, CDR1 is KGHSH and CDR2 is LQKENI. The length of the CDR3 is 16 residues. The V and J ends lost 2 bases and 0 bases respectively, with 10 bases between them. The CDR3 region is CASSPRIAANTGELFF. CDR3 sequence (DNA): TGTGCCAGCTCACCAAGAATCGCAGCGAACACCGGGGAGCTGTTTTTT.

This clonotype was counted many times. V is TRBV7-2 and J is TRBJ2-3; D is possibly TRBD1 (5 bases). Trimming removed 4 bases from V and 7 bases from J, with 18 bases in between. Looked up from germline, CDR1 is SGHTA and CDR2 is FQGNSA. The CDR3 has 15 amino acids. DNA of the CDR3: TGTGCCAGCAGCTCTCTGGGGCTGTCCAGGAATACGCAGTATTTT. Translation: CASSSLGLSRNTQYF.

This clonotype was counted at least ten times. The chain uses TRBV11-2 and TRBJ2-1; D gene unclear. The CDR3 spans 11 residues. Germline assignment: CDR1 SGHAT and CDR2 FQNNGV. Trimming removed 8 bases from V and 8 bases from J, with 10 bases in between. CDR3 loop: CASGRTDEQFF. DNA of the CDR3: TGTGCCAGCGGACGAACCGATGAGCAGTTCTTC.

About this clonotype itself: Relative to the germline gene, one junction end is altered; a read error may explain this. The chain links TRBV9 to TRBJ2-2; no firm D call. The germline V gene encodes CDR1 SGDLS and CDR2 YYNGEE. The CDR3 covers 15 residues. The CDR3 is CASSVDPANTGELFF. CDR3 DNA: TGTGCCAGCAGCGTAGACCCAGCGAACACTGGGGAGCTGTTTTTT.

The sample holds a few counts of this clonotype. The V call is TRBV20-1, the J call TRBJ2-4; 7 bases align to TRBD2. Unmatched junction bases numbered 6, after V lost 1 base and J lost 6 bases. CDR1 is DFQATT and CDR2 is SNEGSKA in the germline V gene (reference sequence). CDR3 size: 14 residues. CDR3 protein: CSARVGVAGNIQYF. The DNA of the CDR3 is TGCAGTGCTAGAGTGGGAGTAGCGGGAAACATTCAGTACTTC.

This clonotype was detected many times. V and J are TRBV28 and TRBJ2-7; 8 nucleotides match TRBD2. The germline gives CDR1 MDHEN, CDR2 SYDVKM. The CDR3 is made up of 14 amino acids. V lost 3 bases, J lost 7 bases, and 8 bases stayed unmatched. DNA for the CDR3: TGTGCCAGCAGTTTCGAGCGGGAGCCTTGGGAGCAGTACTTC. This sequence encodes CASSFEREPWEQYF.

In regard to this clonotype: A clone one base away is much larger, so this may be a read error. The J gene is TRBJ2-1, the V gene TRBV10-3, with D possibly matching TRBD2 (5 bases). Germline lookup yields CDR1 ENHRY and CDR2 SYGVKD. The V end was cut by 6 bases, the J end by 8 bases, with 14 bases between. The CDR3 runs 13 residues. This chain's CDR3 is CAISATTYDEQFF. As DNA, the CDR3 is TGTGCCATCAGCGCGACTACTTACGATGAGCAGTTCTTC.

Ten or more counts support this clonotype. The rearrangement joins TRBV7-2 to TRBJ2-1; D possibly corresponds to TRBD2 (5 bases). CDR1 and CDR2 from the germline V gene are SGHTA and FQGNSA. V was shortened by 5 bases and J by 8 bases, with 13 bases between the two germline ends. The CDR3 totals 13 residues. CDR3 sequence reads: CASSLRAGDEQFF. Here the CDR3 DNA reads TGTGCCAGCAGCCTCCGGGCGGGCGATGAGCAGTTCTTC.

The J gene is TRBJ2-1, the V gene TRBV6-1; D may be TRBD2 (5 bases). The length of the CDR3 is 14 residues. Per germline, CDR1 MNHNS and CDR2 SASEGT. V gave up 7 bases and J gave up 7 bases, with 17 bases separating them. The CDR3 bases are TGTGCCAGCACTAGGGCGGGCCCTCTAAATGAGCAGTTCTTC. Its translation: CASTRAGPLNEQFF.

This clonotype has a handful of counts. The CDR3 is CASTILATGELFF. CDR3 nucleotides: TGTGCCAGCACCATACTAGCAACCGGGGAGCTGTTTTTT. The chain links TRBV13 to TRBJ2-2; weak D call: TRBD2 (6 bases). CDR1 is PRHDT, CDR2 FYEKMQ, per germline (reference sequence). V was trimmed by 7 bases and J by 5 bases, leaving 11 bases between them. CDR3 length: 13 residues.

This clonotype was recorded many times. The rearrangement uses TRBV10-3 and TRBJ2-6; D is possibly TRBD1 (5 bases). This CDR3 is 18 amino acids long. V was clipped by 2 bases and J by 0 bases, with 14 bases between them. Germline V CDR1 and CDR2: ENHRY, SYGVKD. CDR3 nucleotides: TGTGCCATCAGTGAGCGGAAAGGGGCCAGCTCTGGGGCCAACGTCCTGACTTTC. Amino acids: CAISERKGASSGANVLTF.

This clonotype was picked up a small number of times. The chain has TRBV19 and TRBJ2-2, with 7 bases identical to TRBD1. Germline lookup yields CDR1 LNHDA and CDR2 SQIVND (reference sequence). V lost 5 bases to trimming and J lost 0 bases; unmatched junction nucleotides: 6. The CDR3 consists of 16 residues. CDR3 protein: CASSPPGQTNTGELFF. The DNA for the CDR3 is TGTGCCAGTAGTCCCCCGGGACAGACGAACACCGGGGAGCTGTTTTTT.

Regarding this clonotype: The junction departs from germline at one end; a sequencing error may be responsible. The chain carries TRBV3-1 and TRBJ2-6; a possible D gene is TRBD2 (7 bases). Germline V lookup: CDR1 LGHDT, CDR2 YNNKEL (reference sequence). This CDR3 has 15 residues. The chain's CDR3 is CACSQGPGGQYVLTF. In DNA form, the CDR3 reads TGTGCCTGCAGCCAAGGACCGGGGGGACAATACGTCCTGACTTTC.

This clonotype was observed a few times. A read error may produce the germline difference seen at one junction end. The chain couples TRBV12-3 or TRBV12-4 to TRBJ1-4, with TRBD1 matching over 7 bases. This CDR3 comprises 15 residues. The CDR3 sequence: CAGSFGRDSNEKLFF. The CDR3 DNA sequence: TGTGCCGGCAGTTTTGGCCGGGACAGCAATGAAAAACTGTTTTTT.

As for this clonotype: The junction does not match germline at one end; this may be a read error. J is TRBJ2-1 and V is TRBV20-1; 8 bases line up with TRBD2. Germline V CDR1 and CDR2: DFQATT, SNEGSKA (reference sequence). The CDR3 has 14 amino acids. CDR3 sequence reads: CSARGREVNNEQLF. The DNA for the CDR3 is TGCAGTGCTAGAGGGCGGGAGGTTAACAATGAGCAGCTCTTC.

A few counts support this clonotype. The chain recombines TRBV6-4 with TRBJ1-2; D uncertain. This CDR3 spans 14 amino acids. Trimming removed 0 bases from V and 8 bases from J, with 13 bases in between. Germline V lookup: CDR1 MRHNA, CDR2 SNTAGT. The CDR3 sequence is CASSDSLGISGYTF. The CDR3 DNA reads TGTGCCAGCAGTGACTCCTTAGGGATTTCGGGCTACACCTTC.